What follows are 27 T cell receptor beta chains derived from one specimen sequenced in a study of T-cell memory formation after mild COVID-19 (dated by TCRdb to 2020 to 2023). The library was produced with 5' RACE. TCRdb names Illumina NovaSeq 6000 as the instrument used. TCRdb reworked the public reads: Q25 trimming with fastp, MiXCR clone assembly, productive beta chains retained. Merged by CDR3 protein, the rows form single entries marked with the most common genes and DNA. Across this sample there are around 300,000 distinct CDR3 sequences, with roughly 13% seen only once. The top ten clonotypes cover about 20% of the sample. The sample taken for sequencing was PBMCs or a T cell subset sorted from them (not recorded which). The receptors derive from a young man who had mild COVID-19 (a few samples of this study predate the infection). The sample titles of this study are shuffled in the database, so cell type and time point are left out; the donor was told from shared clones.

The table lists this clonotype with a few counts. V gene TRBV6-5 combines with J gene TRBJ1-2; possible D gene TRBD1, 5 bases. CDR1 is MNHEY and CDR2 is SVGAGI in the germline V gene. V was shortened by 8 bases and J by 7 bases, with 20 bases between the two germline ends. The CDR3 extends over 14 amino acids. The chain's CDR3 is CASSEHRTTFGYTF. Written as DNA, the CDR3 is TGTGCCAGCTCGGAGCACAGGACTACTTTTGGCTACACCTTC.

This clonotype has a handful of counts. This rearrangement joins TRBV7-2 to TRBJ2-7, with 9 bases aligning to TRBD1. Trimming cost V 5 bases and J 5 bases; bases outside gene matches: 13. This CDR3 region has 16 residues. Germline CDR1 and CDR2: SGHTA and FQGNSA. The CDR3 DNA is TGTGCCAGCAGCCCAGAGAGCCACAGGGGGCTTAACGAGCAGTACTTC. This encodes CASSPESHRGLNEQYF.

The chain recombines TRBV30 with TRBJ1-2; 7 bases agree with TRBD1. V lost 3 bases, J lost 4 bases, and 8 bases stayed unmatched. Germline CDR1 GTSNPN, CDR2 SVGIG (reference sequence). The CDR3 loop spans 14 amino acids. The CDR3 coding sequence is TGTGCCTGGAGGACCCCAGGGGGTTTCTATGGCTACACCTTC. Amino acid sequence: CAWRTPGGFYGYTF.

This clonotype has a handful of counts. The rearrangement joins TRBV5-5 to TRBJ2-5, with a tentative D call TRBD2 (6 bases). The germline gives CDR1 SGHKS, CDR2 YYEKEE (reference sequence). V was clipped by 1 base and J by 4 bases, with 20 bases between them. This CDR3 has 17 residues. The CDR3 DNA reads TGTGCCAGCAGCTTGTTTCTGGCCCTACCCGGGGGAGAGACCCAGTACTTC. Residues: CASSLFLALPGGETQYF. Together with reference TRBV5-5 and TRBJ2-5, the CDR3 gives the full variable domain: DAGVTQSPTHLIKTRGQQVTLRCSPISGHKSVSWYQQVLGQGPQFIFQYYEKEERGRGNFPDRFSARQFPNYSSELNVNALLLGDSALYLCASSLFLALPGGETQYFGPGTRLLVL.

At least ten counts were recorded for this clonotype. V usage is TRBV9 and J usage is TRBJ1-1, with unresolved D. CDR3 length equals 12 residues. Trimming removed 4 bases at V and 0 bases at J, with 4 bases between. Germline CDR1 is SGDLS and CDR2 is YYNGEE. The CDR3 DNA reads TGTGCCAGCAGCCCCCTGAACACTGAAGCTTTCTTT. As protein: CASSPLNTEAFF.

This clonotype occurred a few times. This sequence joins TRBV14 and TRBJ2-2; D gene ambiguous. Germline CDR1 is SGHDN and CDR2 is FVKESK. This CDR3 is built from 17 residues. Trimming took 0 bases from V and 6 from J, leaving 17 bases between them. CDR3 sequence: CASSQDLVGIIAGELFF. The CDR3 coding sequence is TGTGCCAGCAGCCAAGATCTGGTGGGAATTATCGCCGGGGAGCTGTTTTTT. Full variable domain (remainder filled in from reference TRBV14 and TRBJ2-2): EAGVTQFPSHSVIEKGQTVTLRCDPISGHDNLYWYRRVMGKEIKFLLHFVKESKQDESGMPNNRFLAERTGGTYSTLKVQPAELEDSGVYFCASSQDLVGIIAGELFFGEGSRLTVL.

This clonotype showed up many times. V is TRBV24-1 and J is TRBJ2-2, with D hard to call. Trimming left V 3 bases short and J 6 bases short, with 13 bases between. Germline V gene lookup returns CDR1 KGHDR and CDR2 SFDVKD. CDR3 size: 15 residues. The CDR3 DNA follows: TGTGCCACCAGTGATAGTGGGGTTGGAGCCGGGGAGCTGTTTTTT. It translates to CATSDSGVGAGELFF.

This chain joins TRBV7-6 and TRBJ1-3, with 8 bases aligning to TRBD1. The CDR3 sequence is 17 residues long. Germline V gene sequence: CDR1 SGHVS, CDR2 FNYEAQ. Germline trimming cut 1 base from V and 3 bases from J; bases unmatched to any gene: 8. In nucleotides, the CDR3 is TGTGCCAGCAGCTTAGAACCGGGACAGGCCTTTGGAAACACCATATATTTT. This encodes CASSLEPGQAFGNTIYF.

This clonotype was detected ten times or more. The chain combines TRBV5-6 with TRBJ1-2, with 9 bases aligning to TRBD1. CDR1 SGHDT and CDR2 YYEEEE come from the germline V gene. V dropped 7 bases and J dropped 6; count of bases not matched to a gene: 7. The CDR3 has 13 residues. This CDR3 reads CASDLQGADGYTF. The DNA of the CDR3 is TGTGCCAGCGATCTACAGGGGGCAGATGGCTACACCTTC.

In its sample, this clonotype was seen many times. The chain uses TRBV6-6 and TRBJ2-1, with D possibly matching TRBD1 (6 bases). Germline CDR1 MNHNY, CDR2 SVGAGI (reference sequence). The CDR3 has 15 amino acids. V lost 4 bases and J 3 bases, leaving 13 bases between the germline ends. CDR3 protein: CASSSTRQVYNEQFF. The DNA for the CDR3 is TGTGCCAGCAGTTCGACCCGACAGGTCTACAATGAGCAGTTCTTC.

This clonotype was picked up many times. The V gene is TRBV12-3 or TRBV12-4, the J gene TRBJ1-6; D unresolved. V dropped 5 bases and J dropped 7 bases, with 6 bases sitting between them. The CDR3 is 12 amino acids. The CDR3 DNA is TGTGCCAGCAGTCCGAGGAATTCACCCCTCCACTTT. Protein product: CASSPRNSPLHF.

This clonotype was found a few times. The chain links TRBV12-3 or TRBV12-4 to TRBJ1-1; D remains unclear. The CDR3 is 13 amino acids. Trimming left V 3 bases short and J 3 bases short, with 8 bases between. Written as DNA, the CDR3 is TGTGCCAGCAGTTTGAATGGGTACACTGAAGCTTTCTTT. It specifies CASSLNGYTEAFF.

V usage is TRBV30 and J usage is TRBJ1-2; 7 bases are a match to TRBD1. The CDR3 totals 14 residues. CDR1 and CDR2 (germline): GTSNPN, SVGIG (reference sequence). J was trimmed by 4 bases and V by 0 bases; bases with no gene match: 5. The CDR3 region has the DNA TGTGCCTGGAGTGTCCAGGGGGTAATCTATGGCTACACCTTC. This sequence encodes CAWSVQGVIYGYTF. The full variable domain, rest sourced from reference TRBV30 and TRBJ1-2, is SQTIHQWPATLVQPVGSPLSLECTVEGTSNPNLYWYRQAAGRGLQLLFYSVGIGQISSEVPQNLSASRPQDRQFILSSKKLLLSDSGFYLCAWSVQGVIYGYTFGSGTRLTVV.

This rearrangement joins TRBV7-6 to TRBJ2-7; no definite D call. Germline values: CDR1 SGHVS, CDR2 FNYEAQ. Trimming took 5 bases from V and 6 from J, leaving 26 bases between them. The CDR3 consists of 17 residues. The CDR3 nucleotides are TGTGCCAGCAGCCCCTTTAGGGCCGGAACCGACCCTTCCGAGCAGTACTTC. Protein: CASSPFRAGTDPSEQYF.

CDR3 sequence reads: CASTRTSGGAGEQFF. In DNA form, the CDR3 reads TGTGCCAGCACAAGGACTAGCGGGGGGGCGGGTGAGCAGTTCTTC. This chain uses TRBV27 with TRBJ2-1, with TRBD2 identical over 15 bases. This CDR3 region has 15 residues. Trimming cost V 7 bases and J 9 bases; bases outside gene matches: 7. The V gene's germline CDR1 is MNHEY and CDR2 SMNVEV (reference sequence).

Written as DNA, the CDR3 is TGTGCCAGCTCACACAGAGCGGGTCCATACAATGAGCAGTTCTTC. Amino acids: CASSHRAGPYNEQFF. This chain joins TRBV18 and TRBJ2-1, with D tentatively TRBD2 (6 bases). Germline V gene sequence: CDR1 KGHSH, CDR2 LQKENI. This CDR3 is built from 15 residues. The V end lost 4 bases, the J end lost 4 bases, and 14 bases lay between the germline ends.

This clonotype was seen a few times. This chain joins TRBV24-1 and TRBJ1-2; D possibly corresponds to TRBD1 (5 bases). The CDR3 has 16 residues. Germline V lookup: CDR1 KGHDR, CDR2 SFDVKD. Trimming took off 0 bases at V and 8 bases at J, with 18 bases between the two ends. The CDR3 DNA reads as TGTGCCACCAGTGATTTGCAGAAGGCGTGGGGACTGGGCTACACCTTC. The encoded protein is CATSDLQKAWGLGYTF.

This clonotype was observed at least ten times. This chain links TRBV5-1 with TRBJ2-3, with TRBD2 matching 13 bases. CDR1 and CDR2 (germline): SGHRS, YFSETQ. This CDR3 has 16 amino acids. V trimming: 4 bases; J trimming: 0 bases; junction bases outside the gene matches: 2. CDR3: CASSPGLAGSTDTQYF. Here the CDR3 DNA reads TGCGCCAGCAGCCCGGGACTAGCGGGAAGCACAGATACGCAGTATTTT.

This clonotype has more than one count but fewer than ten. The DNA for the CDR3 is TGCGCCAGCAGCCAAGATGTTCTAAATTGGGGGGGGCTCAACTATGGCTACACCTTC. This encodes CASSQDVLNWGGLNYGYTF. The chain recombines TRBV4-3 with TRBJ1-2; a weak D match, TRBD1 (6 bases). The CDR3 is 19 residues long. Germline V lookup: CDR1 LGHNA, CDR2 YSLEER. The V gene lost 0 bases and the J gene lost 2 bases, with 22 bases spanning the gap.

The chain joins TRBV18 to TRBJ2-7; TRBD1 might be the D (6 bases). Trimming took off 9 bases at V and 6 bases at J, with 21 bases between the two ends. CDR1 is KGHSH, CDR2 LQKENI, per germline. The CDR3 consists of 14 residues. The CDR3, as DNA: TGTGCCAGTTTAGACCTTACAGGGATTGGCGAGCAGTACTTC. It specifies CASLDLTGIGEQYF. Together with reference TRBV18 and TRBJ2-7, the CDR3 gives the full variable domain: NAGVMQNPRHLVRRRGQEARLRCSPMKGHSHVYWYRQLPEEGLKFMVYLQKENIIDESGMPKERFSAEFPKEGPSILRIQQVVRGDSAAYFCASLDLTGIGEQYFGPGTRLTVT.

This rearrangement joins TRBV6-2 or TRBV6-3 to TRBJ2-7; D gene unclear. The CDR3 totals 14 residues. Per the germline V gene, CDR1 is MNHEY and CDR2 is SVGEGT. Deletions cut 0 bases from V and 4 bases from J, with 10 bases between. The CDR3 loop is CASSYSGSTYEQYV. CDR3 DNA sequence: TGTGCCAGCAGTTACTCCGGCTCGACTTACGAGCAGTACGTC.

This clonotype occurred a few times. The chain recombines TRBV9 with TRBJ2-1; D gene unclear. The V end was cut by 4 bases, the J end by 5 bases, with 16 bases between. There are 15 residues in the CDR3. In germline, CDR1 is SGDLS, CDR2 YYNGEE. CDR3 nucleotides: TGTGCCAGCAGCCCCCGACGGACGTTAAACAATGAGCAGTTCTTC. This sequence encodes CASSPRRTLNNEQFF.

The chain is built from TRBV5-1 and TRBJ1-1; D may be TRBD1 (6 bases). The CDR3 extends over 17 amino acids. CDR1 SGHRS and CDR2 YFSETQ come from the germline V gene. The germline V and J ends were trimmed by 4 bases and 3 bases, with 22 bases remaining between them. As DNA, the CDR3 is TGCGCCAGCAGCCAATCTATAAAAAGGACAGCACACACTGAAGCTTTCTTT. Protein sequence: CASSQSIKRTAHTEAFF.

This clonotype appeared a few times. The V call is TRBV29-1, the J call TRBJ1-3; TRBD1 is a possible D gene (6 bases). The CDR3 is 14 amino acids. V lost 0 bases and J lost 4, with 10 bases in between. The germline CDR1 and CDR2 sequences are SQVTM and ANQGSEA. As DNA, the CDR3 is TGCAGCGTTGAAGAAACAGGGACCGGAAACACCATATATTTT. The encoded protein is CSVEETGTGNTIYF.

The sample holds a few counts of this clonotype. J is TRBJ2-7 and V is TRBV12-3 or TRBV12-4; perhaps D is TRBD1 or TRBD2 (5 bases each). There are 16 residues in the CDR3. Deletions cut 1 base from V and 3 bases from J, with 16 bases between. In nucleotides, the CDR3 is TGTGCCAGCAGTTTAGTCGGGGCCCTCCCTGGCTACGAGCAGTACTTC. The encoded protein is CASSLVGALPGYEQYF.

This clonotype has a handful of counts. This sequence joins TRBV12-5 and TRBJ2-1; 10 bases fit TRBD2. Per the germline V gene, CDR1 is LGHNT and CDR2 is FRNRAP. V trimming: 1 base; J trimming: 5 bases; junction bases outside the gene matches: 5. The CDR3 contains 16 residues. Here the CDR3 reads CASGLALAGAHNEQFF. CDR3 DNA sequence: TGTGCTAGTGGTTTGGCCCTAGCGGGGGCCCACAATGAGCAGTTCTTC.

This clonotype was detected a few times. This chain connects TRBV5-1 to TRBJ2-1, with D possibly matching TRBD1 (5 bases). V was cut by 4 bases and J by 9 bases, with 11 bases left in between. Germline V gives CDR1 SGHRS, CDR2 YFSETQ. The CDR3 is 12 residues long. The CDR3 DNA reads as TGCGCCAGCAGCCCGAGACAGCTTGAGCAGTTCTTC. It is translated as CASSPRQLEQFF.